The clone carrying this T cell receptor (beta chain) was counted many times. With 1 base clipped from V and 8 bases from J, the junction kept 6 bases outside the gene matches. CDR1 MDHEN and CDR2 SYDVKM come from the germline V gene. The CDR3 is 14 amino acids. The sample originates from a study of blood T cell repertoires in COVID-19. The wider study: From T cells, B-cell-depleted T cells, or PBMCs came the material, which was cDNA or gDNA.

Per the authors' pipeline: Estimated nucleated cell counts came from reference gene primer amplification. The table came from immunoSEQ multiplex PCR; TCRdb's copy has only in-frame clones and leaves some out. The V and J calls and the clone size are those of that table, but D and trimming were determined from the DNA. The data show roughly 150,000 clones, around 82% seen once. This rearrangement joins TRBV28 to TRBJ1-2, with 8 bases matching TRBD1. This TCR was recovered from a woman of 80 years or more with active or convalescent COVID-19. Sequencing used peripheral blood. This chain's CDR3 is CASSLSQTGEGYTF. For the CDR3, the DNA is TGTGCCAGCAGTTTATCTCAGACAGGGGAGGGCTACACCTTC.